These T cell receptor beta chains were read from a single sample in a study of cytomegalovirus exposure and HLA in healthy donors. Libraries were prepared by immunoSEQ multiplex PCR; TCRdb keeps only in-frame clonotypes and omits some of them. The sample yields under 130,000 clones, around 79% seen once. What was sequenced was PBMCs. Source of these receptors: a woman aged 40-49 years in good health and CMV-seronegative. The conserved cysteine and the conserved F or W are not part of the CDR3 here.

J: TRBJ2-3; V: TRBV9; CDR3: ASSDKPDSRWADTQY
J: TRBJ1-4; V: TRBV28; CDR3: ASSSGDGEKLF
J: NA; V: TRBV29-1; CDR3: SVERTGHEQY
J: TRBJ1-4; V: TRBV2; CDR3: ASRQGSAGEKLF
J: TRBJ2-2; V: TRBV2; CDR3: AIQQGANTGELF
J: TRBJ1-6; V: TRBV7-8; CDR3: ASRTGGDNSPLH
J: TRBJ1-2; V: TRBV18; CDR3: ASSPPETGGKSYGYT
J: TRBJ1-4; V: TRBV5-1; CDR3: ASSNRQGANEKLF
J: TRBJ2-5; V: TRBV2; CDR3: ASTPGYQETQY
J: TRBJ1-6; V: TRBV10-1; CDR3: ASSEELDSPLH
J: TRBJ2-3; V: TRBV30; CDR3: AWSQTASSTDTQY
J: TRBJ2-1; V: TRBV7-2; CDR3: ASSFSWLYNEQF
J: TRBJ1-2; V: TRBV6-5; CDR3: ASTNGYGYT
J: TRBJ2-7; V: TRBV7-2; CDR3: ASSMTLAGAEVVEQY
J: TRBJ2-1; V: TRBV29-1; CDR3: SVEELTSGPYNEQF
J: TRBJ1-4; V: TRBV28; CDR3: ASHHSLIRQLSNEKLF
J: TRBJ2-5; V: TRBV7-9; CDR3: ASSQNEGLISQETQY
J: TRBJ1-6; V: TRBV5-6; CDR3: ASSPAGGLNSPLH
J: TRBJ2-7; V: TRBV7-9; CDR3: ASSLGGGTYEQY
J: TRBJ2-7; V: TRBV13; CDR3: ASSSTGDEQY
J: TRBJ2-1; V: TRBV6-1; CDR3: ASRDREFGDEQF
J: TRBJ1-6; V: TRBV6-1; CDR3: ASSEAGGTGKSPLH
J: TRBJ2-7; V: TRBV11-2; CDR3: ASSPPASGGAYEQY